This T cell receptor beta chain was profiled in a study of shared clonotypes between healthy human individuals. Whole-study results and caveats: Sampling involved blood alone; tissue repertoires likely differ.

TCRdb's table, derived via immunoSEQ multiplex PCR, lists solely in-frame clones and lacks some. The table records approximately 250,000 clones, 60% to 70% of them present only once. Remarks on this clone: Its antigen is not known. Given a much more abundant clone one base away, this may be a read error.

The CDR3 loop spans 12 amino acids. Germline V gene lookup returns CDR1 SGHDN and CDR2 FVKESK. V gave up 0 bases and J gave up 6 bases, with 2 bases separating them. Sequences were obtained from memory CD4+ T cells sorted from blood. The subset was: CD45RA-negative fraction. The clonotype was recovered from a young man in good health. The chain employs TRBV14 and TRBJ2-2, with unresolved D. In DNA form, the CDR3 reads TGTGCCAGCAGCCAAGAATCCGGGGAGCTGTTTTTT. This codes for CASSQESGELFF.